This T cell receptor (beta chain) stems from a study of regulatory dendritic cells for organ transplantation (dated by TCRdb to about 2017). Background for the entire study: The TCRbeta repertoires of sorted naive and memory CD4+ and CD8+ T cells were sequenced before and after allostimulation with regulatory or mature dendritic cells. Overall study results and their limits: Sequencing was done in only a couple of subjects, and the authors reported considerable heterogeneity between individuals in the alloreactive memory CD8+ T cell pool. Expansion of memory CD8+ clones was induced by allostimulation in both subjects, but more limited expansion appeared to be induced by regulatory dendritic cells than by mature dendritic cells. Highly diverse repertoires were observed in naive CD4+ and CD8+ T cells, whereas lower diversity was observed in memory cells, and the most oligoclonal repertoires were found in memory CD8+ cells. Of the resting subsets, the one holding the most alloreactive TCR clonotypes was memory CD8+ T cells.

Multiplexed two-step PCR with Vbeta-specific forward primers and Jbeta-specific reverse primers was used to amplify TCRbeta CDR3 regions. TCRbeta libraries were sequenced on an Illumina instrument through the immunoSEQ service. In the paper's pipeline: V, D and J genes were assigned using IMGT annotation, and counts were corrected for multiplex PCR bias using synthetic CDR3 analogues. In the immunoSEQ Analyzer, repertoire clonality was calculated as one minus normalized Shannon entropy. Clonal expansion was defined by Fisher's exact test with Benjamini-Hochberg false discovery rate control, using two-tailed P<0.01. As stored in TCRdb, this immuneACCESS dataset retains in-frame rearrangements with V and J assigned. A fraction of the clones does not appear; measured against another copy, unresolved V genes explain less than half of the discrepancy, and the remainder lacks a known reason. The V and J calls and clone size are taken from that table; D and trimming were inferred from the DNA. This sample holds approximately 29,000 clones; roughly 80% were observed only once. Under 0.12% of the sample comes from the top ten.

FACS was used to sort CD4+ or CD8+ cells into naive T cells, defined as CD45RA+, and memory T cells, defined as CD45RO+. T cells for TCR sequencing came from a couple of healthy control subjects. Sorted T cell subsets that were not stimulated were used as baseline controls for the mixed lymphocyte reactions. Genomic DNA was extracted with the Qiagen DNeasy Blood & Tissue Kit. Details on this clone: No cognate antigen has been identified for it. Per-base quality was not reported, and no clone a single base away is much larger than it.

The germline V gene gives CDR1 as SNHLY and CDR2 as FYNNEI. The CDR3, from cysteine to phenylalanine, totals 13 residues. Only CDR3 DNA is held: 39 bases, read in frame from base 1. At the junction V is shortened by 6 bases and J by 3 bases, with 11 bases in between. The chain employs TRBV2 and TRBJ1-2, with TRBD1 as a weak D call on 5 bases. Sequencing input: naive CD4+ T cells from blood. Reading the label with the study, this specimen's cell subset or site is: CD45RA+ naive T cells. The sequence was collected from a human donor in good health. Here the CDR3 is given as CASRTTEYYGYTF. The DNA reads as follows: TGTGCCAGCAGGACGACAGAATACTATGGCTACACCTTC.